The T cell receptor (beta chain) described here comes from a study of T cell changes during pregnancy in multiple sclerosis. The CDR3 totals 13 residues. Germline loops: CDR1 SGHVS, CDR2 FNYEAQ. The V and J ends lost 5 bases and 5 bases respectively, with 12 bases between them. Sequencing used immunoSEQ multiplex PCR; TCRdb keeps in-frame clones, though not all of them. The data contain tens of thousands of clones, about nine tenths of them singletons. The TCR sequence derives from a female donor with multiple sclerosis, enrolled in a pregnancy study. The chain combines TRBV7-6 with TRBJ2-5; tentative D call: TRBD2 (6 bases). The source was CD4+ T cells from peripheral blood mononuclear cells, collected in the first trimester of pregnancy. The DNA for the CDR3 is TGTGCCAGCAGCAAGACTAGTCGGGAGACCCAGTACTTC. Amino acids: CASSKTSRETQYF. Full variable domain (remainder filled in from reference TRBV7-6 and TRBJ2-5): GAGVSQSPRYKVTKRGQDVALRCDPISGHVSLYWYRQALGQGPEFLTYFNYEAQQDKSGLPNDRFSAERPEGSISTLTIQRTEQRDSAMYRCASSKTSRETQYFGPGTRLLVL.